One sample yielded the 18 T cell receptor beta chains listed below, sequenced in a study of radiation and T cells in renal cell carcinoma. Time point noted: baseline pretreatment blood. As for treatment: 15 Gy SBRT to primary tumor, nephrectomy 4 weeks later. Measured with immunoSEQ multiplex PCR; TCRdb has only the in-frame clones, and not every one. The sample contains 95,000 to 150,000 clones, about four fifths of which appear only once. This specimen consisted of blood, obtained from a patient whose treatment included radiotherapy and nephrectomy. The receptors here all came from a woman aged 60-75 years with renal cell carcinoma.

This chain joins TRBV5-6 and TRBJ2-7, with D unresolved. V was shortened by 1 base and J by 4 bases, with 15 bases between the two germline ends. There are 15 residues in the CDR3. The germline V gene has CDR1 SGHDT and CDR2 YYEEEE. CDR3 bases: TGTGCCAGCAGCTTGTATTTGGGTGGGCGATACGAGCAGTACTTC. Amino acids: CASSLYLGGRYEQYF.

The chain recombines TRBV7-2 with TRBJ2-7, with D tentatively TRBD1 (6 bases). The CDR3 consists of 13 residues. V shed 5 bases and J shed 3 bases, with 11 bases lying between them. CDR1 SGHTA and CDR2 FQGNSA come from the germline V gene. The DNA of the CDR3 is TGTGCCAGCAGCCCAGGGACACTCTACGAGCAGTACTTC. Its translation: CASSPGTLYEQYF.

This clone appeared a single time. Here the CDR3 reads CASSLKGERGEKLFF. CDR3 bases: TGTGCCAGCAGCTTGAAAGGGGAGAGGGGTGAAAAACTGTTTTTT. The J gene is TRBJ1-4, the V gene TRBV5-6; tentatively, D is TRBD1 (5 bases). The CDR3 consists of 15 residues. Germline V gene lookup returns CDR1 SGHDT and CDR2 YYEEEE. V lost 1 base to trimming and J lost 7 bases, with 14 bases between them.

The rearrangement links TRBV7-9 to TRBJ2-7; D remains ambiguous. Trimming shortened V by 3 bases and J by 0 bases, and 21 bases separated the two germline ends. CDR3 length: 18 amino acids. Germline V gives CDR1 SEHNR, CDR2 FQNEAQ (reference sequence). The CDR3 coding sequence is TGTGCCAGCAGCTTCTTCCCCATAGTCCAACAGTCCTCCTACGAGCAGTACTTC. This encodes CASSFFPIVQQSSYEQYF.

The chain couples TRBV19 to TRBJ1-2; D remains ambiguous. This CDR3 is built from 15 residues. V was pared by 5 bases and J by 2 bases, with 15 bases between. Germline lookup yields CDR1 LNHDA and CDR2 SQIVND (reference sequence). The CDR3 nucleotides are TGTGCCAGTAGTGTGCTTCCGGGATCCAACTATGGCTACACCTTC. It yields the protein CASSVLPGSNYGYTF.

Only one count was recorded for this clone. The chain couples TRBV10-3 to TRBJ1-1, with D possibly being TRBD1 (5 bases). Germline assignment: CDR1 ENHRY and CDR2 SYGVKD. Trimming removed 4 bases from V and 3 bases from J, with 12 bases in between. The CDR3 is 14 amino acids. CDR3 residues: CAISAHGADTEAFF. The CDR3 DNA is TGTGCCATCAGTGCCCATGGGGCGGACACTGAAGCTTTCTTT.

The V and J genes are TRBV4-1 and TRBJ2-1; D possibly matches TRBD1 or TRBD2 (5 bases each). CDR3 size: 13 residues. Germline V gives CDR1 MGHRA, CDR2 YSYEKL. Trimming took 1 base from V and 9 from J, leaving 10 bases between them. This chain's CDR3 is CASSQGPGSEQFF. DNA of the CDR3: TGCGCCAGCAGCCAAGGACCAGGGAGTGAGCAGTTCTTC.

The chain has TRBV6-1 and TRBJ2-7; 9 positions match TRBD1. In germline, CDR1 is MNHNS, CDR2 SASEGT. CDR3 size: 17 residues. V lost 1 base and J lost 3; bases outside the gene matches: 10. In nucleotides, the CDR3 is TGTGCCAGCAGTGAAGGTCGGGGACAGGGTCAAATCTACGAGCAGTACTTC. It codes for CASSEGRGQGQIYEQYF.

V usage is TRBV28 and J usage is TRBJ2-7; possibly TRBD2 for D (6 bases). The V gene lost 7 bases and the J gene lost 0 bases, with 16 bases spanning the gap. CDR3 length equals 15 residues. CDR1 is MDHEN and CDR2 is SYDVKM in the germline V gene. CDR3 in DNA: TGTGCCAGCATCTCGGGGACTTCCTTCTCCTACGAGCAGTACTTC. This translates into CASISGTSFSYEQYF.

The chain is built from TRBV23-1 and TRBJ2-7; a possible D gene is TRBD2 (6 bases). TRBV23-1 is an ORF; its function is uncertain. V was cut by 4 bases and J by 6 bases, with 22 bases left in between. The CDR3 covers 16 residues. CDR3 in DNA: TGCGCCAGCAGTCTCCCCCCGAGGCGGGATGGAGGCGAGCAGTACTTC. Translating gives CASSLPPRRDGGEQYF.

The chain carries TRBV6-5 and TRBJ2-1, with TRBD1 identical over 12 bases. CDR3 length: 15 residues. CDR1 and CDR2 from the germline V gene are MNHEY and SVGAGI. Trimming at V came to 0 bases and at J to 8 bases, leaving 2 bases not matched to a gene. DNA of the CDR3: TGTGCCAGCAGTTACTCGGGACAGGGGGCATATGAGCAGTTCTTC. Residues: CASSYSGQGAYEQFF.

The chain employs TRBV19 and TRBJ1-1; 8 bases line up with TRBD1. V shed 6 bases, J shed 1 base, and the junction held 7 bases outside the gene matches. The CDR3 is made up of 15 amino acids. CDR1 LNHDA and CDR2 SQIVND come from the germline V gene (reference sequence). The CDR3 region is CASSPDQGANTEAFF. The CDR3 DNA reads TGTGCCAGTAGCCCTGACCAGGGGGCGAACACTGAAGCTTTCTTT.

The chain is built from TRBV28 and TRBJ1-2; a weak D match, TRBD1 (5 bases). V lost 6 bases and J 8 bases, leaving 19 bases between the germline ends. Germline CDR1 reads MDHEN; CDR2 reads SYDVKM. This CDR3 comprises 14 residues. CDR3 bases: TGTGCCAGCAGACCTCCGGGACCCACTTGGGGCTACACCTTC. Its translation is CASRPPGPTWGYTF.

The chain combines TRBV11-3 with TRBJ2-1; 7 bases are shared with TRBD1. The germline V gene has CDR1 SGHNT and CDR2 YENEEA. V lost 4 bases and J lost 7; bases outside the gene matches: 4. This CDR3 has 13 amino acids. The CDR3 reads CASSWDRWNEQFF. The DNA of the CDR3 is TGTGCCAGCAGCTGGGACAGATGGAATGAGCAGTTCTTC. Complete variable domain (other parts from reference TRBV11-3 and TRBJ2-1): EAGVVQSPRYKIIEKKQPVAFWCNPISGHNTLYWYLQNLGQGPELLIRYENEEAVDDSQLPKDRFSAERLKGVDSTLKIQPAELGDSAVYLCASSWDRWNEQFFGPGTRLTVL.

The V gene is TRBV4-1, the J gene TRBJ1-1; D gene ambiguous. CDR1 and CDR2 from the germline V gene are MGHRA and YSYEKL. CDR3 size: 13 residues. The V end lost 8 bases, the J end lost 3 bases, and 13 bases lay between the germline ends. The CDR3 loop reads CASGPGEDTEAFF. The CDR3 DNA reads as TGCGCCAGCGGGCCTGGGGAGGACACTGAAGCTTTCTTT.

The chain carries TRBV5-1 and TRBJ2-3; 7 nucleotides agree with TRBD1. V lost 1 base to trimming and J lost 0 bases; unmatched junction nucleotides: 2. The germline V gene encodes CDR1 SGHRS and CDR2 YFSETQ. This CDR3 is 15 amino acids long. CDR3 DNA: TGCGCCAGCAGCTTGAGACAGGGCAGCACAGATACGCAGTATTTT. The encoded protein is CASSLRQGSTDTQYF.

CDR3: CASSLDRERTYNEQFF. As DNA, the CDR3 is TGCGCCAGCAGCTTGGATAGGGAACGGACCTACAATGAGCAGTTCTTC. The chain employs TRBV5-1 and TRBJ2-1; D is undetermined. V lost 0 bases and J 2 bases, leaving 12 bases between the germline ends. Per germline, CDR1 SGHRS and CDR2 YFSETQ. The CDR3 is made up of 16 amino acids. Full variable domain (remainder filled in from reference TRBV5-1 and TRBJ2-1): KAGVTQTPRYLIKTRGQQVTLSCSPISGHRSVSWYQQTPGQGLQFLFEYFSETQRNKGNFPGRFSGRQFSNSRSEMNVSTLELGDSALYLCASSLDRERTYNEQFFGPGTRLTVL.

This chain joins TRBV7-2 and TRBJ1-3; D uncertain. Germline CDR1 is SGHTA and CDR2 is FQGNSA. V shed 1 base and J shed 2 bases, with 6 bases lying between them. This CDR3 has 14 amino acids. The CDR3 here is CASSLGSPGNTIYF. DNA of the CDR3: TGTGCCAGCAGCTTAGGTTCACCTGGAAACACCATATATTTT.